This T cell receptor beta chain was recorded in a study of blood T cell repertoires in COVID-19. Study in general: T cells, B-cell-depleted T cells, or PBMCs supplied cDNA or gDNA.

In the study's own analysis: Amplification of reference gene primers was used by the study to estimate nucleated cell counts. Produced via immunoSEQ multiplex PCR; TCRdb's table is partial and in-frame only. V, J and clone size were drawn from that table, and D and trimming were deduced from the DNA. The data show 250,000 or so clones, more than 85% seen once. Germline V gives CDR1 LNHDA, CDR2 SQIVND (reference sequence). The CDR3 consists of 15 residues. Deletions cut 4 bases from V and 7 bases from J, with 14 bases between. The sequence was obtained from a woman in her 50s who had recovered from COVID-19. Sequenced sample: PBMCs or T cells enriched from blood (not recorded which). The chain links TRBV19 to TRBJ1-6, with D possibly being TRBD1 (6 bases). The CDR3 region has the DNA TGTGCCAGTAGTACCCTGACAGGCCTGAATTCACCCCTCCACTTT. Translating it yields CASSTLTGLNSPLHF.